The rows below give T cell receptor beta chains drawn from one sample of a study of T cell responses to AZD1222 COVID-19 vaccine. Here immunoSEQ multiplex PCR was the method, and the copy in TCRdb shows in-frame clones only, minus some. The sample consists of roughly 170,000 clones, 91% of them appearing once. The material was peripheral blood, obtained on day 0 of AZD1222 vaccination. These receptors all stem from an adult in good health. CDR3s include the opening cysteine and the closing phenylalanine or tryptophan. D genes are given only for firm matches. A row's size may be missing; if present it is once, few, many or a size class.

>TRBD1|NA|TRBV10-3|TRBJ2-7
CATRQGPTYEQYF
TGTGCCACTCGACAGGGACCGACCTACGAGCAGTACTTC
>TRBD2|NA|TRBV7-8|TRBJ2-3
CASSSEMRGADTQYF
TGTGCCAGCAGCTCGGAAATGCGGGGGGCAGATACGCAGTATTTT
>NA|NA|TRBV7-2|TRBJ1-3
CASSLRDRGNTIYF
TGTGCCAGCAGCTTAAGGGACCGAGGAAACACCATATATTTT
>NA|NA|TRBV9|TRBJ1-5
CASSVDVGQPQHF
TGTGCCAGCAGCGTAGACGTTGGTCAGCCCCAGCATTTT
>TRBD2|NA|TRBV7-8|TRBJ2-1
CASSPVWLAENNEQFF
TGTGCCAGCAGCCCGGTGTGGCTAGCGGAAAACAATGAGCAGTTCTTC
>NA|NA|TRBV28|TRBJ2-7
CASSLGAVYEQYF
TGTGCCAGCAGTTTAGGGGCCGTCTACGAGCAGTACTTC
>NA|NA|TRBV5-1|TRBJ2-1
CASNLYNEQFF
TGCGCCAGCAATTTGTACAATGAGCAGTTCTTC
>TRBD1|NA|TRBV24-1|TRBJ1-2
CATSDLSGTGGGYTF
TGTGCCACCAGTGATTTGTCCGGGACAGGCGGGGGCTACACCTTC
>NA|NA|TRBV28|TRBJ1-5
CASSFGGLSNQPQHF
TGTGCCAGCAGTTTCGGGGGGCTAAGCAATCAGCCCCAGCATTTT
>NA|NA|TRBV7-2|TRBJ1-2
CASSLAMPSYGYTF
TGTGCCAGCAGCTTAGCAATGCCCAGCTATGGCTACACCTTC
>TRBD1|NA|TRBV7-2|TRBJ2-5
CASLGRGQETQYF
TGTGCCAGCCTTGGCAGGGGGCAAGAGACCCAGTACTTC
>NA|few|TRBV10-2|TRBJ1-1
CASNRDISTEAFF
TGCGCCAGCAACCGGGACATTAGCACTGAAGCTTTCTTT
>NA|NA|TRBV3-1/TRBV3-2|TRBJ2-5
CASSQEVRETQYF
TGTGCCAGCAGCCAAGAAGTGAGAGAGACCCAGTACTTC
>TRBD2|once|TRBV7-2|TRBJ2-1
CASSQLAGAYNEQFF
TGTGCCAGCAGCCAACTAGCGGGGGCTTACAATGAGCAGTTCTTC
>NA|NA|TRBV29-1|TRBJ1-4
CSVAYSRREEKLFF
TGCAGCGTTGCTTACAGCCGGCGGGAGGAAAAACTGTTTTTT
>TRBD1|NA|TRBV9|TRBJ1-6
CASSVDRASSPLHF
TGTGCCAGCAGCGTCGACAGGGCAAGTTCACCCCTCCACTTT
>TRBD1|NA|TRBV5-4|TRBJ2-7
CASSLGGQGYEQYF
TGTGCCAGCAGCTTGGGGGGACAGGGCTACGAGCAGTACTTC
>NA|NA|TRBV19|TRBJ1-5
CALSPQPQHF
TGTGCTTTATCCCCTCAGCCCCAGCATTTT
>NA|once|TRBV5-4|TRBJ1-6
CASSLGSPLNSPLHF
TGTGCCAGCAGCTTGGGCAGCCCCCTCAATTCACCCCTCCACTTT
>NA|NA|TRBV7-9|TRBJ1-1
CASSLAQMNTEAFF
TGTGCCAGCAGCTTAGCACAGATGAACACTGAAGCTTTCTTT
>NA|NA|TRBV19|TRBJ1-5
CASLPLEDHPTDSNQPQHF
TGTGCCAGTCTTCCTCTTGAGGACCACCCCACTGATAGCAATCAGCCCCAGCATTTT
>NA|NA|TRBV10-3|TRBJ2-2
CAISEHGANTGELFF
TGTGCCATCAGTGAGCACGGAGCGAACACCGGGGAGCTGTTTTTT
>NA|once|TRBV25-1|TRBJ2-1
CASSGLVNEQFF
TGTGCCAGCAGTGGACTAGTCAATGAGCAGTTCTTC
>TRBD1|NA|TRBV6-5|TRBJ1-6
CASTRPGTGLSPLHF
TGTGCCAGCACCCGCCCCGGGACAGGGTTGTCACCCCTCCACTTT
>TRBD1|NA|TRBV28|TRBJ1-2
CASRLQGHYGYTF
TGTGCCAGCAGGCTACAGGGGCACTATGGCTACACCTTC
>NA|few|TRBV9|TRBJ1-2
CASSVAENYGYTF
TGTGCCAGCAGCGTAGCAGAGAACTATGGCTACACCTTC
>TRBD1|NA|TRBV7-6|TRBJ2-2
CASSLQWPGQGTSGELFF
TGTGCCAGCAGCTTACAATGGCCGGGACAGGGTACCTCCGGGGAGCTGTTTTTT
>TRBD1|NA|TRBV11-3|TRBJ1-1
CASSPTGVRGTEAFF
TGTGCCAGCAGCCCCACAGGGGTACGGGGAACTGAAGCTTTCTTT
>NA|NA|TRBV25-1|TRBJ1-3
CASSEYLGPNTIYF
TGTGCCAGCAGTGAATATCTCGGTCCAAACACCATATATTTT
>NA|NA|TRBV25-1|TRBJ1-4
CASSDPGGPGANEKLFF
TGTGCCAGCAGTGACCCCGGGGGCCCGGGGGCTAATGAAAAACTGTTTTTT
>NA|NA|TRBV25-1|TRBJ1-3
CASSEPQGYGNTIYF
TGTGCCAGCAGTGAACCCCAGGGGTATGGAAACACCATATATTTT
>TRBD1|NA|TRBV5-4|TRBJ1-3
CASSKGQGSENTIYF
TGTGCCAGCAGCAAGGGACAGGGGAGTGAAAACACCATATATTTT
>NA|NA|TRBV5-1|TRBJ1-1
CASSLAVDTEAFF
TGCGCCAGCAGCTTGGCCGTGGACACTGAAGCTTTCTTT
>NA|NA|TRBV30|TRBJ1-5
CASPVGLPHNQPQHF
TGTGCCTCCCCAGTTGGACTGCCGCACAATCAGCCCCAGCATTTT
>TRBD1|NA|TRBV9|TRBJ2-5
CASSVVQGVGETQYF
TGTGCCAGCAGCGTAGTCCAGGGGGTGGGCGAGACCCAGTACTTC